This T cell receptor beta chain was recovered during a study of T cell responses to AZD1222 COVID-19 vaccine (dated by TCRdb to about 2021). With regard to the full study: A total of just over 230 trial participants underwent TCR sequencing, of whom some 210 received two doses of AZD1222 and some 26 received two doses of the MenACWY control vaccine. Enrollment into the trials was organized by age into subgroups of 18-55, 56-69 and 70-plus years, and those subgroups contained approximately 160, 26 and 62 TCR-sequenced participants, respectively.

The CDR3 regions of human TCRbeta chains were analyzed by immunosequencing. The source study handled its data this way. TCRs in the repertoires were compared against a reference library of SARS-CoV-2-specific TCRs that had been generated with the MIRA antigen-specificity platform. Breadth was defined as the fraction of unique TCRs that were SARS-CoV-2-associated. Depth was defined as the fraction of total T cells that were SARS-CoV-2-associated. Using the MIRA data, every spike-specific TCR was mapped to the spike region that the TCR reacted to and assigned to either a CD4 or a CD8 class. Log10-transformed breadth and depth values were compared by one-way ANOVA with Sidak's multiple comparisons tests. TCRdb took over this immuneACCESS table, retaining in-frame rearrangements with V and J assigned. Such tables are incomplete; in checked studies, under half of the missing clones stem from an unresolved V gene, and the remainder is unexplained. The V and J calls and clone size are taken from that table; D and trimming were inferred from the DNA. The sample table contains about 89,000 clones; only one count was recorded for approximately 89% of them. The ten largest account for less than 5.5% of the sample.

The CDR3 spans 14 residues, from the cysteine through the phenylalanine. Only CDR3 DNA is held: 42 bases, read in frame from base 1. CDR1 is given as SGHNT and CDR2 as YENEEA, both from the germline V gene. The junction carries 11 bases between V and J, which are trimmed by 5 bases and 0 bases respectively. Interpreted using the paper, the time point label stands for: baseline before first vaccination. This specimen's treatment or condition label, interpreted: meningococcal conjugate vaccine given as trial control. Vaccinee samples were obtained from the UK trials COV001 and COV002, which included a single-blind randomized controlled phase 2/3 trial of AZD1222 (ChAdOx1 nCoV-19) in healthy adults. Trial participant PBMC samples were collected at day 0 and day 28 after the second dose for TCRbeta chain sequencing. Notes on this clone: It lacks a known antigen. Base quality data are lacking; no much larger clone is found one base away.

The paper as a whole reports these results and caveats: No day 14 peak-response samples were available, so repertoires were characterized only after the peak T cell response. Only five to seven AZD1222 recipients were SARS-CoV-2 seropositive at baseline, limiting conclusions about previously exposed vaccinees. Most participants were white British and females outnumbered males, and the authors suggested that clonal diversity may have been underestimated. The 56-69-year group was small, and its depth increase did not reach significance, likely because of low power. The whole spike protein was spanned by vaccine-associated CD4 TCRs, and dominant responses were seen in regions 160-218 and 743-854. After two AZD1222 doses, both the breadth and the depth of spike-specific TCRs were significantly higher than at day 0 and than in MenACWY recipients. Reportedly, close to half of the unique spike-specific TCRs recognized epitopes lying outside the regions that are mutated in the B.1.351 and B.1.1.7 variants.

This TCR derives from an adult in good health. The source material was peripheral blood, sampled on day 0 of MenACWY control vaccination. The rearranged chain carries TRBV11-3 and TRBJ2-7, with TRBD1 perhaps the D gene, on 6 matching bases. Here is the DNA: TGTGCCAGCAGCCAGGACAGCCTCTCCTACGAGCAGTACTTC. The encoded protein is CASSQDSLSYEQYF.